These T cell receptor beta chains were read from a single sample in a study of blood T cell repertoires in COVID-19. Libraries were prepared by immunoSEQ multiplex PCR; TCRdb keeps only in-frame clonotypes and omits some of them. The sample has about 250,000 clones, roughly 82% seen once; the top ten hold over 3.5%. Sequenced input: peripheral blood. The receptors originated from a woman in her sixties or seventies with acute or convalescent COVID-19. Both conserved end residues are part of each CDR3. D genes are given only for firm matches. Clone size is not always given. Where it is, it says once, few, many or a class for expanded clones.

j_gene: TRBJ1-2; abundance: NA; d_gene: NA; v_gene: TRBV4-1; CDR3aa: CASSQDAGLSVVYSYTF; CDR3nt: TGCGCCAGCAGCCAAGATGCGGGACTTAGTGTGGTCTATAGCTACACCTTC
j_gene: TRBJ2-7; abundance: NA; d_gene: NA; v_gene: TRBV6-6; CDR3aa: CASSSTGKYEQYF; CDR3nt: TGTGCCAGCAGTTCGACAGGTAAATACGAGCAGTACTTC
j_gene: TRBJ1-1; abundance: once; d_gene: NA; v_gene: TRBV7-2; CDR3aa: CASSLITLNTEAFF; CDR3nt: TGTGCCAGCAGCTTAATAACTTTGAACACTGAAGCTTTCTTT
j_gene: TRBJ1-2; abundance: NA; d_gene: NA; v_gene: TRBV28; CDR3aa: CASSRRRGGYTF; CDR3nt: TGTGCCAGCAGTCGTCGACGGGGTGGCTACACCTTC
j_gene: TRBJ1-1; abundance: few; d_gene: TRBD1; v_gene: TRBV7-9; CDR3aa: CASSSRDSTMNTEAFF; CDR3nt: TGTGCCAGCAGCTCGAGGGACAGTACAATGAACACTGAAGCTTTCTTT
j_gene: TRBJ2-5; abundance: NA; d_gene: TRBD1; v_gene: TRBV27; CDR3aa: CASSTFDRGWGETQYF; CDR3nt: TGTGCCAGCAGTACCTTCGACAGGGGGTGGGGAGAGACCCAGTACTTC
j_gene: TRBJ2-7; abundance: NA; d_gene: NA; v_gene: TRBV3-1/TRBV3-2; CDR3aa: CASSQGHDSYEQYF; CDR3nt: TGTGCCAGCAGCCAAGGGCACGACTCCTACGAGCAGTACTTC
j_gene: TRBJ1-6; abundance: NA; d_gene: TRBD1; v_gene: TRBV3-1/TRBV3-2; CDR3aa: CASSPMGQGQGSPLHF; CDR3nt: TGTGCCAGCAGCCCAATGGGGCAGGGACAGGGGTCACCCCTCCACTTT
j_gene: TRBJ2-5; abundance: NA; d_gene: TRBD2; v_gene: TRBV6-2/TRBV6-3; CDR3aa: CASSNPLRGEETQYF; CDR3nt: TGTGCCAGCAGTAACCCTCTCCGGGGGGAAGAGACCCAGTACTTC
j_gene: TRBJ1-4; abundance: NA; d_gene: TRBD1; v_gene: TRBV24-1; CDR3aa: CATSDGAGGASQKLFF; CDR3nt: TGTGCCACCAGTGACGGAGCAGGGGGCGCGTCCCAAAAACTGTTTTTT
j_gene: TRBJ1-2; abundance: NA; d_gene: NA; v_gene: TRBV10-3; CDR3aa: CAISESTVVDGYTF; CDR3nt: TGTGCCATCAGTGAGTCAACAGTGGTCGATGGCTACACCTTC
j_gene: TRBJ1-1; abundance: once; d_gene: NA; v_gene: TRBV14; CDR3aa: CASRPPGAGNTEAFF; CDR3nt: TGTGCCAGCAGACCGCCGGGCGCGGGGAACACTGAAGCTTTCTTT
j_gene: TRBJ1-2; abundance: NA; d_gene: TRBD1; v_gene: TRBV29-1; CDR3aa: CSFLTGDGYTF; CDR3nt: TGCAGCTTCCTAACAGGGGATGGCTACACCTTC
j_gene: TRBJ1-1; abundance: NA; d_gene: NA; v_gene: TRBV5-5; CDR3aa: CASSLDHTITGAFF; CDR3nt: TGTGCCAGCAGCTTGGATCACACTATAACGGGAGCTTTCTTT
j_gene: TRBJ1-5; abundance: NA; d_gene: NA; v_gene: TRBV5-5; CDR3aa: CASSPGGTPSNQPQHF; CDR3nt: TGTGCCAGCAGCCCCGGTGGGACACCTAGCAATCAGCCCCAGCATTTT